The 24 T cell receptor beta chains below come from one sample, sequenced in a study of blood T cell repertoires in COVID-19. Some clones are missing from TCRdb's copy, which holds only in-frame ones; the method was immunoSEQ multiplex PCR. The sample holds around 37,000 clones, roughly 89% seen once. Material for sequencing was peripheral blood. These receptor sequences come from a man in his fifties or sixties with active or convalescent COVID-19.

The J gene is TRBJ2-7, the V gene TRBV5-1; the D gene is possibly TRBD1 (6 bases). Germline-derived CDR1 and CDR2 are SGHRS and YFSETQ. V gave up 4 bases and J gave up 0 bases, with 17 bases separating them. The CDR3 extends over 16 amino acids. CDR3: CASSPVQGSASYEQYF. The DNA for the CDR3 is TGCGCCAGCAGCCCCGTACAGGGCTCCGCCTCCTACGAGCAGTACTTC.

The chain links TRBV18 to TRBJ1-2, with a weak D call TRBD1 (5 bases). CDR1 and CDR2 (germline): KGHSH, LQKENI. This CDR3 is built from 15 residues. The V end was cut by 3 bases, the J end by 3 bases, with 14 bases between. CDR3 protein: CASSPIQASDYGYTF. The CDR3 DNA reads TGTGCCAGCTCACCGATACAGGCATCGGACTATGGCTACACCTTC. The full variable domain, with the rest looked up from reference TRBV18 and TRBJ1-2, is NAGVMQNPRHLVRRRGQEARLRCSPMKGHSHVYWYRQLPEEGLKFMVYLQKENIIDESGMPKERFSAEFPKEGPSILRIQQVVRGDSAAYFCASSPIQASDYGYTFGSGTRLTVV.

Only a few counts were recorded for this clone. The gene calls are TRBV28 and TRBJ2-5; 9 nucleotides align to TRBD1. Trimming removed 3 bases from V and 1 base from J; junction bases left unmatched: 9. The CDR3 covers 17 residues. The germline CDR1 and CDR2 sequences are MDHEN and SYDVKM. DNA for the CDR3: TGTGCCAGCAGTTTTTTCCCCCGGACAGGGGCCCAAGAGACCCAGTACTTC. It codes for CASSFFPRTGAQETQYF.

The V call is TRBV4-1, the J call TRBJ2-4; D is perhaps TRBD1 (6 bases). The CDR3 has 19 residues. The V and J ends lost 0 bases and 0 bases respectively, with 18 bases between them. Germline V gene sequence: CDR1 MGHRA, CDR2 YSYEKL. The CDR3 reads CASSQDAPEQGAAKNIQYF. Written as DNA, the CDR3 is TGCGCCAGCAGCCAAGATGCCCCAGAACAGGGTGCAGCCAAAAACATTCAGTACTTC.

The rearrangement uses TRBV6-6 and TRBJ2-1, with D perhaps matching TRBD2 (5 bases). The CDR3 loop spans 12 amino acids. Trimming stripped 8 bases from V and 0 bases from J, with 5 bases between. The V gene's germline CDR1 is MNHNY and CDR2 SVGAGI (reference sequence). The CDR3: CASGSSYNEQFF. CDR3 coding DNA: TGTGCCAGCGGGAGCTCCTACAATGAGCAGTTCTTC.

The sample holds one count of this clone. The V call is TRBV7-8, the J call TRBJ2-7; D is possibly TRBD1 (6 bases). Germline lookup yields CDR1 SGHVS and CDR2 FQNEAQ. The CDR3 consists of 15 residues. The V gene lost 0 bases and the J gene lost 6 bases, with 15 bases spanning the gap. The CDR3 spells CASSLAWQGIREQYF. Here the CDR3 DNA reads TGTGCCAGCAGCTTAGCATGGCAGGGGATTCGCGAGCAGTACTTC.

The rearrangement joins TRBV4-3 to TRBJ2-1; the match to TRBD1 covers 8 bases. V lost 3 bases, J lost 5 bases, and 9 bases stayed unmatched. The CDR3 covers 16 residues. CDR1 is LGHNA, CDR2 YSLEER, per germline. The CDR3 is CASSQGQAAFNNEQFF. CDR3 DNA: TGCGCCAGCAGCCAGGGACAGGCGGCGTTCAACAATGAGCAGTTCTTC.

The chain uses TRBV9 and TRBJ2-7; 7 bases are a match to TRBD1. Germline CDR1 and CDR2: SGDLS and YYNGEE. Germline trimming cut 4 bases from V and 2 bases from J; bases unmatched to any gene: 9. CDR3 length equals 15 residues. The CDR3 reads CASSPRTGPPYEQYF. DNA of the CDR3: TGTGCCAGCAGCCCGAGGACAGGCCCCCCCTACGAGCAGTACTTC.

The V gene is TRBV24-1, the J gene TRBJ2-1, with 7 bases that match TRBD2. V shed 2 bases and J 10 bases; nucleotides not matched to a gene: 4. Germline V gene data show CDR1 as KGHDR and CDR2 as SFDVKD. This CDR3 has 13 residues. CDR3 in DNA: TGTGCCACCAGTGATTCCCTAGCGGACGAGCAGTTCTTC. Protein sequence: CATSDSLADEQFF.

The gene calls are TRBV10-3 and TRBJ1-4; 7 positions match TRBD1. The CDR3 contains 13 residues. Unmatched junction bases numbered 9, after V lost 10 bases and J lost 7 bases. Germline CDR1 is ENHRY and CDR2 is SYGVKD. The CDR3 coding sequence is TGTGCCACCCGACAGGGAAATAGTGAAAAACTGTTTTTT. Its protein product is CATRQGNSEKLFF.

The CDR3 DNA reads as TGTGCCAGCAGGGCCGGTGGGCCAGGGACTGAAGCTTTCTTT. Translating it yields CASRAGGPGTEAFF. The chain carries TRBV2 and TRBJ1-1; tentative D call: TRBD1 (5 bases). CDR3 length: 14 amino acids. Per germline, CDR1 SNHLY and CDR2 FYNNEI. V lost 6 bases and J 5 bases, leaving 16 bases between the germline ends.

V is TRBV6-6 and J is TRBJ1-2; D possibly corresponds to TRBD1 (6 bases). The CDR3 contains 16 residues. Deletions cut 5 bases from V and 3 bases from J, with 19 bases between. From germline, CDR1 is MNHNY and CDR2 SVGAGI (reference sequence). CDR3 bases: TGTGCCAGCAGTACCAACAGGGCACCGGTGGACTATGGCTACACCTTC. Translation gives CASSTNRAPVDYGYTF.

This chain connects TRBV10-3 to TRBJ1-1; 10 nucleotides align to TRBD1. The V segment lost 4 bases and the J segment 11 bases; nucleotides outside the gene matches: 7. Germline CDR1 ENHRY, CDR2 SYGVKD. The CDR3 extends over 13 amino acids. CDR3 amino acids: CAISVGQGGGAFF. In DNA, the CDR3 is TGTGCCATCAGTGTCGGACAGGGGGGAGGCGCTTTCTTT.

The chain uses TRBV4-1 and TRBJ1-1, with 9 positions matching TRBD1. J lost 4 bases, V lost 6 bases, and 9 bases had no gene match. There are 15 residues in the CDR3. Germline V gene lookup returns CDR1 MGHRA and CDR2 YSYEKL. The CDR3 DNA reads as TGCGCCAGCAGTCTACAGGGGGCGCGGGTCACTGAAGCTTTCTTT. Amino acid sequence: CASSLQGARVTEAFF.

The chain has TRBV7-9 and TRBJ1-2, with 8 bases lining up with TRBD1. Trimming cost V 5 bases and J 0 bases; bases outside gene matches: 5. Germline CDR1 SEHNR, CDR2 FQNEAQ (reference sequence). The CDR3 sequence is 15 residues long. The CDR3 DNA reads TGTGCCAGCAGCGGACAGGGCCCTTCTAACTATGGCTACACCTTC. It codes for CASSGQGPSNYGYTF.

The CDR3 is CATSRTATYNEQFF. Here the CDR3 DNA reads TGTGCCACCAGCAGGACAGCAACCTACAATGAGCAGTTCTTC. The V gene is TRBV15, the J gene TRBJ2-1, with a tentative D call TRBD1 (5 bases). Trimming left V 3 bases short and J 2 bases short, with 8 bases between. In germline, CDR1 is LNHNV, CDR2 YYDKDF (reference sequence). This CDR3 is 14 amino acids long.

The chain is built from TRBV5-1 and TRBJ1-1; D uncertain. The CDR3 extends over 15 amino acids. Germline-derived CDR1 and CDR2 are SGHRS and YFSETQ. V lost 4 bases to trimming and J lost 4 bases, with 17 bases between them. This CDR3 is CASSTDGRLGTEAFF. CDR3 nucleotides: TGCGCCAGCAGCACGGACGGGAGGTTGGGCACTGAAGCTTTCTTT.

The rearrangement links TRBV4-1 to TRBJ2-3; 7 bases line up with TRBD2. CDR3 size: 16 residues. The V and J ends lost 0 bases and 8 bases, in that order; junction bases with no gene match: 11. Germline V lookup: CDR1 MGHRA, CDR2 YSYEKL. CDR3 loop: CASSQERLEGGRTQYF. DNA of the CDR3: TGCGCCAGCAGCCAAGAAAGACTAGAGGGAGGGCGTACGCAGTATTTT.

The rearrangement joins TRBV27 to TRBJ2-1; 8 nucleotides line up with TRBD2. CDR3 size: 20 residues. The V gene end was trimmed by 4 bases and the J gene end by 6 bases; junction bases not matched to a gene: 23. Germline lookup yields CDR1 MNHEY and CDR2 SMNVEV (reference sequence). CDR3 DNA sequence: TGTGCCAGCAGTTCGTCTAGCGGGCGCTCATACGGGTTAGTGGGCAATGAGCAGTTCTTC. Translating gives CASSSSSGRSYGLVGNEQFF.

The chain recombines TRBV18 with TRBJ2-7, with D uncertain. V lost 3 bases and J lost 4, with 10 bases in between. Germline lookup yields CDR1 KGHSH and CDR2 LQKENI. The CDR3 has 13 residues. CDR3 in DNA: TGTGCCAGCTCACCCCGAGGTGAATACGAGCAGTACTTC. It specifies CASSPRGEYEQYF.

This clone came up once. V gene TRBV28 combines with J gene TRBJ2-7; possibly TRBD2 for D (6 bases). CDR3 length: 16 residues. V was trimmed by 4 bases and J by 6 bases, leaving 22 bases between them. The V gene's germline CDR1 is MDHEN and CDR2 SYDVKM. The CDR3 sequence is CASSSTGCGMVCEQYF. The CDR3 DNA follows: TGTGCCAGCAGTTCTACGGGATGCGGGATGGTATGCGAGCAGTACTTC.

The rearrangement joins TRBV19 to TRBJ1-1; possible D gene TRBD1, 6 bases. V was shortened by 6 bases and J by 5 bases, with 16 bases between the two germline ends. CDR1 is LNHDA, CDR2 SQIVND, per germline (reference sequence). The CDR3 runs 14 residues. CDR3 protein: CASSLRTVGTEAFF. The CDR3 DNA is TGTGCCAGTAGCCTGAGGACAGTCGGGACTGAAGCTTTCTTT.

The chain carries TRBV3-1 (or the pseudogene TRBV3-2) and TRBJ2-5; 12 bases agree with TRBD2. Unmatched junction bases numbered 7, after V lost 4 bases and J lost 1 base. This CDR3 has 17 amino acids. Germline V lookup: CDR1 LGHDT, CDR2 YNNKEL (reference sequence). The CDR3 coding sequence is TGTGCCAGCAGCCTGACTAGCGGGAGACTCTTCCAAGAGACCCAGTACTTC. Protein: CASSLTSGRLFQETQYF.

This chain uses TRBV5-1 with TRBJ2-7; the D gene is possibly TRBD1 (6 bases). The CDR3 consists of 13 residues. Germline CDR1 reads SGHRS; CDR2 reads YFSETQ. V lost 4 bases and J 4 bases, leaving 12 bases between the germline ends. CDR3 residues: CASSPTGNYEQYF. The CDR3, as DNA: TGCGCCAGCAGCCCGACAGGAAATTACGAGCAGTACTTC.